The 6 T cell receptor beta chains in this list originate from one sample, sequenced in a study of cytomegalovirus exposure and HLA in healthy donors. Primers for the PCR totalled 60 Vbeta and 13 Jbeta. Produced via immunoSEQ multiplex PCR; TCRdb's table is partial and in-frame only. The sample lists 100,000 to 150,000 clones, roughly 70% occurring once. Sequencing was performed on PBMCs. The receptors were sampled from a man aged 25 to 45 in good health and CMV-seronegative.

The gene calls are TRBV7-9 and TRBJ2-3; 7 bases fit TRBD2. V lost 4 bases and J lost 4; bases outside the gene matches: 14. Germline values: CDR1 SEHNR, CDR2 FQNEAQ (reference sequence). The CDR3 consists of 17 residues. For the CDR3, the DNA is TGTGCCAGCAGCTATCGGGTCGCGGGGGTCCTTCCAGATACGCAGTATTTT. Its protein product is CASSYRVAGVLPDTQYF. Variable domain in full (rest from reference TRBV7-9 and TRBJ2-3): DTGVSQNPRHKITKRGQNVTFRCDPISEHNRLYWYRQTLGQGPEFLTYFQNEAQLEKSRLLSDRFSAERPKGSFSTLEIQRTEQGDSAMYLCASSYRVAGVLPDTQYFGPGTRLTVL.

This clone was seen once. CDR3 loop: CASSQGLFHEQYF. DNA of the CDR3: TGTGCCAGCAGCCAAGGTCTGTTCCACGAGCAGTACTTC. J is TRBJ2-7 and V is TRBV4-2, with unresolved D. Between the trimmed V and J ends, which lost 1 base and 5 bases, there was a span of 9 bases. This CDR3 contains 13 residues. The germline CDR1 and CDR2 sequences are LGHNA and YNFKEQ.

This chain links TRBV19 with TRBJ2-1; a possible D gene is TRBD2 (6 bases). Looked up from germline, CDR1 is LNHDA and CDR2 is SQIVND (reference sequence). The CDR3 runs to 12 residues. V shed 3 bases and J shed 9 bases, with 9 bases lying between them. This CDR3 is CASSIGGTEQFF. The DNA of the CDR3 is TGTGCCAGTAGTATTGGAGGGACTGAGCAGTTCTTC. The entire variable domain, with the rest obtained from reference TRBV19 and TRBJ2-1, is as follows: DGGITQSPKYLFRKEGQNVTLSCEQNLNHDAMYWYRQDPGQGLRLIYYSQIVNDFQKGDIAEGYSVSREKKESFPLTVTSAQKNPTAFYLCASSIGGTEQFFGPGTRLTVL.

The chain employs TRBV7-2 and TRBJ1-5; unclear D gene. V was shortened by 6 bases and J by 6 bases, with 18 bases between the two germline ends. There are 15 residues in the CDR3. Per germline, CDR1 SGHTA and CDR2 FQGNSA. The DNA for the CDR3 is TGTGCCAGCAGACCAAGTATGACGCCGGGTCAGCCCCAGCATTTT. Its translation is CASRPSMTPGQPQHF.

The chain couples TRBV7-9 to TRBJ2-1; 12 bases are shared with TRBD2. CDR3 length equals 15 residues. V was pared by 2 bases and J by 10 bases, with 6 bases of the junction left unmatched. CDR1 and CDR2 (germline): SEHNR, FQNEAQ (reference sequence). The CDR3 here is CASSLRTSGVWEQFF. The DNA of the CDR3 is TGTGCCAGCAGCTTAAGGACTAGCGGGGTCTGGGAGCAGTTCTTC.

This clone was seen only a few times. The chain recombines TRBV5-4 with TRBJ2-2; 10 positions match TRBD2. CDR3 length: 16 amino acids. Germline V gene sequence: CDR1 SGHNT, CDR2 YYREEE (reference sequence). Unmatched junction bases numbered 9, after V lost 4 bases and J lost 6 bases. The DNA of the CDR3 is TGTGCCAGCAGCCGGAAAAGTGGACTAGCGGCCGGGGAGCTGTTTTTT. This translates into CASSRKSGLAAGELFF.